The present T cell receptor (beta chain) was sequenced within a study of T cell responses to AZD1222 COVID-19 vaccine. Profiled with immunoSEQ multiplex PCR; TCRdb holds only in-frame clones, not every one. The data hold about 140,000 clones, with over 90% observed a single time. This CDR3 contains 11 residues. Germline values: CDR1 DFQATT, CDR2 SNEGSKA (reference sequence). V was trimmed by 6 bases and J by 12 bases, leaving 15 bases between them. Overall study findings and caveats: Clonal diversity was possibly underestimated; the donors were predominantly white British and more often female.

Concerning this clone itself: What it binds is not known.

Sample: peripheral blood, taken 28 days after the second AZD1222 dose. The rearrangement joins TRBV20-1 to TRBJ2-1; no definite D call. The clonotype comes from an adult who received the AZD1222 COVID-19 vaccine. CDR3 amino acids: CSADLSYGQFF. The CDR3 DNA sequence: TGCAGTGCCGATTTAAGTTACGGGCAGTTCTTC.